This T cell receptor beta chain was sequenced during a study of blood T cell repertoires in COVID-19. Overall study: COVID-19 samples, acute and convalescent, were from the United States, Italy and Spain.

The authors' processing: Amplifying reference gene primers gave estimates of nucleated cell counts. Using immunoSEQ multiplex PCR, the repertoire was profiled, and TCRdb retains in-frame clones only, with some absent. V, J and clone size are those of that table, while D and trimming were read from the DNA. This table holds about 50,000 clones, around 83% found once. Participants were aged about 18 to 100 years from about 25 US areas. From germline, CDR1 is SGHVS and CDR2 FQNEAQ. The CDR3 consists of 16 residues. V trimming: 0 bases; J trimming: 2 bases; junction bases outside the gene matches: 5. The sequencing input was PBMCs or T cells enriched from blood (not recorded which). This sequence joins TRBV7-8 and TRBJ2-3; 7 bases are a match to TRBD2. The TCR sequence derives from a woman between 45 and 60 years old who had recovered from COVID-19. CDR3 DNA: TGTGCCAGCAGCTTAGCACCTAGCGGAAACACAGATACGCAGTATTTT. It encodes CASSLAPSGNTDTQYF.